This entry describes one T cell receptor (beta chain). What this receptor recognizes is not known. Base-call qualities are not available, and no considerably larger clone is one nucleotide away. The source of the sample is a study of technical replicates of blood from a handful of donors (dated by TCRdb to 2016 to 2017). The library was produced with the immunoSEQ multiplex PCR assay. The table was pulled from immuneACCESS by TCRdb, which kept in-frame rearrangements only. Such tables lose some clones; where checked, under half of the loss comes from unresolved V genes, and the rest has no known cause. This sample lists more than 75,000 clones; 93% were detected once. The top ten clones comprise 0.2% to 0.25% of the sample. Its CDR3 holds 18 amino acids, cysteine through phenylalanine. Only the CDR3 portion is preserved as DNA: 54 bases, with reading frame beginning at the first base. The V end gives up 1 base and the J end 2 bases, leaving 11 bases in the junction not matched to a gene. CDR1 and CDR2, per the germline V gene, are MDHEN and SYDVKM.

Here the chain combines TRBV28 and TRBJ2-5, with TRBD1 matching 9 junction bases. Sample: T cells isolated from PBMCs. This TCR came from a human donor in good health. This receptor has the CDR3 CASSLFNLGGTGQETQYF. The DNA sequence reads TGTGCCAGCAGTTTATTTAATTTGGGTGGGACAGGGCAAGAGACCCAGTACTTC. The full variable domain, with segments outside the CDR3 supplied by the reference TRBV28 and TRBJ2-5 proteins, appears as DVKVTQSSRYLVKRTGEKVFLECVQDMDHENMFWYRQDPGLGLRLIYFSYDVKMKEKGDIPEGYSVSREKKERFSLILESASTNQTSMYLCASSLFNLGGTGQETQYFGPGTRLLVL.